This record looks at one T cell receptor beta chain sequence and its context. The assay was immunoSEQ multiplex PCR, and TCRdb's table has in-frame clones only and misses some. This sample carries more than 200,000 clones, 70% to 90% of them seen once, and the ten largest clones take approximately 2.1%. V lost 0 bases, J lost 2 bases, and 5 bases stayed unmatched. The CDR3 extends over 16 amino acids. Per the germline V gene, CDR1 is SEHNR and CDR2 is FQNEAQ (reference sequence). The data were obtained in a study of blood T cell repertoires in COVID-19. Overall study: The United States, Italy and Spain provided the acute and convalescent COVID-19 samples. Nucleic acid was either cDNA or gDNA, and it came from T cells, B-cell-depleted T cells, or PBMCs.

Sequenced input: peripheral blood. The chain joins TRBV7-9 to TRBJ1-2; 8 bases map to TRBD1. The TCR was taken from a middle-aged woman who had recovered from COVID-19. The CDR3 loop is CASSLAQRTGNYGYTF. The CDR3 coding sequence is TGTGCCAGCAGCTTAGCCCAGAGGACAGGGAACTATGGCTACACCTTC.